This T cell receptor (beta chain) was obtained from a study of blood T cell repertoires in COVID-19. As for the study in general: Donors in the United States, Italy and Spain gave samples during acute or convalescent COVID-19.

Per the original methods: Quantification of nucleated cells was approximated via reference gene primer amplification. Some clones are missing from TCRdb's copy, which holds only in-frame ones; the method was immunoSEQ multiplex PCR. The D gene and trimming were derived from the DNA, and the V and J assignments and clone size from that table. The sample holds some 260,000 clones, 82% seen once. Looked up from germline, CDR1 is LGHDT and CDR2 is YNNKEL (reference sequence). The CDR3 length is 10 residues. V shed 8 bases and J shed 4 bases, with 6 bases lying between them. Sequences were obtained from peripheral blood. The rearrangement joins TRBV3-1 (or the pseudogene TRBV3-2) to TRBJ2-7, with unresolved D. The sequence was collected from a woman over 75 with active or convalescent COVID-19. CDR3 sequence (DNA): TGTGCCAGCGGCTCTTACGAGCAGTACTTC. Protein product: CASGSYEQYF.